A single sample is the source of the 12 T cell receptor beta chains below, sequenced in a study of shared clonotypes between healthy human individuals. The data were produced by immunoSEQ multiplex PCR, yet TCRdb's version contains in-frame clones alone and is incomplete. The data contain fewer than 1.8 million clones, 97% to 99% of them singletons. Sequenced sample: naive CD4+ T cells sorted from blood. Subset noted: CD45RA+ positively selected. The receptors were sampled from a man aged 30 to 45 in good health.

CDR3 nucleotide sequence: TGTGCCAGCAGCTTGGGTATGACAGGGGCTGCGGATGAAGCTTTCTTT. It specifies CASSLGMTGAADEAFF. V gene TRBV5-8 combines with J gene TRBJ1-1; 8 positions agree with TRBD1. The germline V gene encodes CDR1 SGHTS and CDR2 YDEGEE. The trim removed 0 bases at V and 7 bases at J, leaving 11 bases unmatched. The CDR3 spans 16 residues.

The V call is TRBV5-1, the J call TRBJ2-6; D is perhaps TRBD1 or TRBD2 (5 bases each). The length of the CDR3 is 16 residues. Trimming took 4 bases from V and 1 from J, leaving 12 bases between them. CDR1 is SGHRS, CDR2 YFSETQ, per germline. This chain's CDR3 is CASSGGPQSGANVLTF. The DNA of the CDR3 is TGCGCCAGCAGCGGGGGACCCCAATCTGGGGCCAACGTCCTGACTTTC.

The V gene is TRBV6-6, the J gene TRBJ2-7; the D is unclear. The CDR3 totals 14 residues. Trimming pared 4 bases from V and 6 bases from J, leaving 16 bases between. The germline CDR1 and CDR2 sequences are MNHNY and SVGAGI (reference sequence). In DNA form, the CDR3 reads TGTGCCAGCAGTTTCCAGCTTCGGCTGGGCGAGCAGTACTTC. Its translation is CASSFQLRLGEQYF.

The CDR3 loop reads CASSQGGRGRVETQYF. CDR3 nucleotides: TGCGCCAGCAGCCAAGGCGGCAGGGGGCGGGTGGAGACCCAGTACTTC. The gene calls are TRBV4-1 and TRBJ2-5, with 8 bases aligning to TRBD1. J gave up 5 bases and V 1 base, and 9 bases lay outside the gene matches. This CDR3 is 16 amino acids long. Per germline, CDR1 MGHRA and CDR2 YSYEKL.

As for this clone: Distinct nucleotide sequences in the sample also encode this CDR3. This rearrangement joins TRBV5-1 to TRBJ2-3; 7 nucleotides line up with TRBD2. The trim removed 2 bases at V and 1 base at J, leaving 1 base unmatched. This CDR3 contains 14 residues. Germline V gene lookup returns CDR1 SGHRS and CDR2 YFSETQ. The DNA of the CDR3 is TGCGCCAGCAGCTTAGGACTAGGCACAGATACGCAGTATTTT. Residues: CASSLGLGTDTQYF.

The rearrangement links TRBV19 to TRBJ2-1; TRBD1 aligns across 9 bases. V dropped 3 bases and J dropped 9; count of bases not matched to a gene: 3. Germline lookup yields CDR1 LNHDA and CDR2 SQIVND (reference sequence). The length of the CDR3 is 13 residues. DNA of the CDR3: TGTGCCAGTAGTATCCAACAGGGGGCTGAGCAGTTCTTC. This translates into CASSIQQGAEQFF.

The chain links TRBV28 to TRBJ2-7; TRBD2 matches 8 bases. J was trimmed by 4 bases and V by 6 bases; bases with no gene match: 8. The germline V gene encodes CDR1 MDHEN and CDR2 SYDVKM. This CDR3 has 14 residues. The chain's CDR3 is CASSSGSGIYEQYF. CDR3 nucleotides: TGTGCCAGCAGCAGCGGGAGTGGGATATACGAGCAGTACTTC. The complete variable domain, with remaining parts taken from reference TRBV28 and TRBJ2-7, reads DVKVTQSSRYLVKRTGEKVFLECVQDMDHENMFWYRQDPGLGLRLIYFSYDVKMKEKGDIPEGYSVSREKKERFSLILESASTNQTSMYLCASSSGSGIYEQYFGPGTRLTVT.

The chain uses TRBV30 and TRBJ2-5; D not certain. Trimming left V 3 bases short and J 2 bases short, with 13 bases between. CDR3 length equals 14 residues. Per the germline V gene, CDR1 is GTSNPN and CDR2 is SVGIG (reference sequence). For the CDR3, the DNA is TGTGCCTGGAGCCTCGGTCTGCATCAAGAGACCCAGTACTTC. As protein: CAWSLGLHQETQYF.

The DNA of the CDR3 is TGTGCCAGCAGCGTAGCAAGTAGCCTGAAGACAGATACGCAGTATTTT. It translates to CASSVASSLKTDTQYF. This rearrangement joins TRBV9 to TRBJ2-3; D remains unclear. Trimming took off 0 bases at V and 3 bases at J, with 14 bases between the two ends. The CDR3 extends over 16 amino acids. Germline V gene data show CDR1 as SGDLS and CDR2 as YYNGEE.

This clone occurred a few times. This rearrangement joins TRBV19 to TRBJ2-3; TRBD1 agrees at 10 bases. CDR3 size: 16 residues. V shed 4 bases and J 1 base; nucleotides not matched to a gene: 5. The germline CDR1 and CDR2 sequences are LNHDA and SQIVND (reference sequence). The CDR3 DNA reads TGTGCCAGTAGTACACGACAGGGGGCTGGCACAGATACGCAGTATTTT. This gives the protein CASSTRQGAGTDTQYF.

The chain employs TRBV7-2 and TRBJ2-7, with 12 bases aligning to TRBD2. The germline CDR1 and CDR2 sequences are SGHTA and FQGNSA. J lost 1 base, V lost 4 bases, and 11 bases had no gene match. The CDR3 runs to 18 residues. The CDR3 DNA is TGTGCCAGCAGCTCAGGACTAGCGGGATCCTATTCTTCCTACGAGCAGTACTTC. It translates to CASSSGLAGSYSSYEQYF.

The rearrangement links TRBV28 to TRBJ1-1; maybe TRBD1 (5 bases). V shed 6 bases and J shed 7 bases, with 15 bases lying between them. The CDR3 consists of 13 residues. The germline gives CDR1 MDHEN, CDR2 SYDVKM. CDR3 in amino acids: CASSLRVGGEAFF. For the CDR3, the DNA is TGTGCCAGCAGCCTAAGGGTGGGGGGTGAAGCTTTCTTT.